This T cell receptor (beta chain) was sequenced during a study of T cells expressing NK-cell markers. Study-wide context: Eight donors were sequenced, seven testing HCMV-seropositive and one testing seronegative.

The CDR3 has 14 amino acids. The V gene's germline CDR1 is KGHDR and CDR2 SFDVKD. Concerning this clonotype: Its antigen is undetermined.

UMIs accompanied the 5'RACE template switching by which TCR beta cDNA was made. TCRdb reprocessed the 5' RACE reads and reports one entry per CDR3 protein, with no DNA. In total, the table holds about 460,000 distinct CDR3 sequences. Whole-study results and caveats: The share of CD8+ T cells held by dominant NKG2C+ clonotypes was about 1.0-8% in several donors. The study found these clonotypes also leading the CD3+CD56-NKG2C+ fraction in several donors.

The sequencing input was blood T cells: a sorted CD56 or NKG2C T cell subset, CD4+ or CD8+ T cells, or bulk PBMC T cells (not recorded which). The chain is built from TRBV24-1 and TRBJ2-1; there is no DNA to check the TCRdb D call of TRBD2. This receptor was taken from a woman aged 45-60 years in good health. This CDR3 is CATRGTSLYAEQFF.